This T cell receptor beta chain was retrieved from a study of tumor-infiltrating lymphocytes in primary liver carcinoma. General study results and limits: The study found a significantly higher top-250-clone fraction in tumors than in blood (p = 0.039).

This clonotype has a count of ten or more. The antigen is not known. There are 14 residues in the CDR3. V was trimmed by 5 bases and J by 0 bases, leaving 13 bases between them. Germline V gene data show CDR1 as SQVTM and CDR2 as ANQGSEA. Unsorted bulk tissue, about 18-32 mg of it, served as the source for co-extraction of RNA and DNA. Resecting the tumor surgically was how the patients' primary liver carcinoma was treated. Total RNA (roughly 540 ng) served as template for TCR beta cDNA synthesis primed by a constant-region primer. Library construction for TCR beta comprised three nested multiplex PCR rounds performed with slightly modified ARM-PCR. Researchers ran the first two PCR rounds for roughly 10 cycles each with TRBV1-TRBV30 forward primers and a C-beta reverse primer. TCRdb ran MiXCR on the multiplex PCR reads and lists one entry per CDR3 protein. The data show 60,000 to 90,000 distinct CDR3 sequences, about 72% seen once.

The V gene is TRBV29-1, the J gene TRBJ2-5; D unclear. Sequenced material: liver tumor tissue from sampling region 4. The subset: tumor region T4, right-lateral pole. This receptor was taken from a man in his forties with primary liver carcinoma and hepatitis B virus infection. This chain's CDR3 is CSVRGTAYQETQYF. CDR3 bases: TGCAGCGTTAGAGGCACCGCGTACCAAGAGACCCAGTACTTC.